This T cell receptor (beta chain) was identified in a study of Graves' ophthalmopathy and Graves' hyperthyroidism. The overall study: Pretreatment peripheral blood was obtained at initial diagnosis. Whole-study results and caveats: Also, most clonotypes expanded in the thyroid above 0.001 frequency appeared in blood.

Uncontrolled infections, other autoimmune diseases, pregnancy or lactation barred patients from enrollment. A diagnosis was made from clinical symptoms together with serum thyroxine, TRAb, thyroid ultrasound and orbital computed tomography. Deletions cut 8 bases from V and 5 bases from J, with 15 bases between. The germline gives CDR1 GTSNPN, CDR2 SVGIG (reference sequence). The CDR3 runs to 12 residues. Amplification targeted the TCR beta CDR3 regions, with RNA transcripts as the source material. HTBI-primed RT-PCR formed the first round, and a multiplex PCR formed the second. MiXCR, run by TCRdb on the multiplex PCR reads, gives a single entry per CDR3 protein. The sample shows about 480,000 distinct CDR3 sequences, 13% to 15% of them seen only once. Note on this clonotype: Its antigen is unidentified.

Material: blood. The clonotype originates from a woman under 40 with Graves' ophthalmopathy. The chain is built from TRBV30 and TRBJ2-5; no firm D call. CDR3 protein: CAAYSKVETQYF. The CDR3 coding sequence is TGTGCCGCCTACAGCAAAGTGGAGACCCAGTACTTC.